Below, one T cell receptor (beta chain) is given with its context. Its antigen is currently unknown. This entry is derived from a study of T cells in localized non-small cell lung cancer. The study, taken as a whole, reports: As only one tumor region underwent sequencing, heterogeneity remains possible. A median approximately 53 of the top 100 tumor clones appeared in adjacent lung. The greatest T cell clonality was found in uninvolved adjacent lung (higher than in tumor). Higher blood T cell density tracked longer overall survival.

Profiling relied on immunoSEQ multiplex PCR, and the TCRdb table lists in-frame clones only, not all of them. The sample has some 85,000 clones; over 70% are singletons. The CDR3 is 16 residues long. Germline trimming cut 5 bases from V and 4 bases from J; bases unmatched to any gene: 13. Germline CDR1 and CDR2: SGHRS and YFSETQ. This chain connects TRBV5-1 to TRBJ1-2; 8 bases map to TRBD1. The origin of this receptor is a man between 35 and 75 years old with stage II squamous cell lung carcinoma. Material: PBMCs, obtained before any cancer treatment. The CDR3 protein is CASRLTGTGTGYGYTF. CDR3 in DNA: TGCGCCAGCAGACTAACGGGGACCGGGACAGGCTATGGCTACACCTTC. Drawing the rest from reference TRBV5-1 and TRBJ1-2, the complete variable domain is KAGVTQTPRYLIKTRGQQVTLSCSPISGHRSVSWYQQTPGQGLQFLFEYFSETQRNKGNFPGRFSGRQFSNSRSEMNVSTLELGDSALYLCASRLTGTGTGYGYTFGSGTRLTVV.